Each of the 15 T cell receptor beta chains below was sequenced from the same sample in a study of T cell clones after liver transplantation. The table came from immunoSEQ multiplex PCR; TCRdb's copy has only in-frame clones and leaves some out. The table has about 120,000 clones, 75% to 95% seen once; the top ten hold roughly 0.8%. The sequences come from CD4+ T cells from blood, collected 12 months after liver transplant. These receptors all come from a human patient who received a liver transplant. Some T cells may possibly be graft donor cells.

The J gene is TRBJ1-5, the V gene TRBV6-5; 8 positions match TRBD1. V lost 5 bases and J lost 4; bases outside the gene matches: 7. Germline-derived CDR1 and CDR2 are MNHEY and SVGAGI. The CDR3 runs to 15 residues. The CDR3 protein is CASSLGQGTNQPQHF. As DNA, the CDR3 is TGTGCCAGCAGTCTCGGACAGGGTACTAATCAGCCCCAGCATTTT.

The V and J genes are TRBV11-2 and TRBJ2-1, with D perhaps TRBD2 (5 bases). CDR1 and CDR2 from the germline V gene are SGHAT and FQNNGV. The CDR3 length is 13 residues. V lost 3 bases, J lost 9 bases, and 12 bases lay in between. CDR3 in amino acids: CASSLEVVGEQFF. The DNA for the CDR3 is TGTGCCAGCAGCTTGGAGGTCGTGGGTGAGCAGTTCTTC. The full variable domain, in which reference TRBV11-2 and TRBJ2-1 provide the parts outside the CDR3, is EAGVAQSPRYKIIEKRQSVAFWCNPISGHATLYWYQQILGQGPKLLIQFQNNGVVDDSQLPKDRFSAERLKGVDSTLKIQPAKLEDSAVYLCASSLEVVGEQFFGPGTRLTVL.

The gene calls are TRBV6-5 and TRBJ2-2; D is uncertain. The CDR3 spans 13 residues. Trimming took 4 bases from V and 2 from J, leaving 5 bases between them. CDR1 and CDR2 from the germline V gene are MNHEY and SVGAGI. The CDR3: CASSSQNTGELFF. The CDR3 region has the DNA TGTGCCAGCAGTTCCCAAAACACCGGGGAGCTGTTTTTT.

V gene TRBV28 combines with J gene TRBJ1-4; 9 bases are shared with TRBD1. With 5 bases clipped from V and 5 bases from J, the junction kept 6 bases outside the gene matches. This CDR3 is 15 amino acids long. Per the germline V gene, CDR1 is MDHEN and CDR2 is SYDVKM. The DNA for the CDR3 is TGTGCCAGCAGTCCCAGCGGGACAGGGAATGAAAAACTGTTTTTT. Translation: CASSPSGTGNEKLFF.

The chain recombines TRBV5-5 with TRBJ2-7, with D possibly matching TRBD1 (5 bases). The germline V gene has CDR1 SGHKS and CDR2 YYEKEE (reference sequence). The V gene lost 1 base and the J gene lost 2 bases, with 10 bases spanning the gap. The CDR3 runs to 14 residues. CDR3 protein: CASSLKGAAYEQYF. The CDR3, as DNA: TGTGCCAGCAGCTTGAAAGGGGCGGCCTACGAGCAGTACTTC.

The V call is TRBV5-1, the J call TRBJ2-7, with 14 nucleotides matching TRBD2. The CDR3 is 15 residues long. Germline CDR1 reads SGHRS; CDR2 reads YFSETQ. With V trimmed by 4 bases and J by 4 bases, 4 bases remained unmatched. CDR3 nucleotides: TGCGCCAGCAGCCCCAGGACTAGCGGGAGGTACGAGCAGTACTTC. It is translated as CASSPRTSGRYEQYF. The variable domain in full, completed from reference TRBV5-1 and TRBJ2-7, reads KAGVTQTPRYLIKTRGQQVTLSCSPISGHRSVSWYQQTPGQGLQFLFEYFSETQRNKGNFPGRFSGRQFSNSRSEMNVSTLELGDSALYLCASSPRTSGRYEQYFGPGTRLTVT.

V is TRBV7-2 and J is TRBJ2-2, with a tentative D call TRBD2 (6 bases). The CDR3 loop spans 13 amino acids. Germline V gene data show CDR1 as SGHTA and CDR2 as FQGNSA. V was pared by 4 bases and J by 4 bases, with 7 bases between. The CDR3 DNA reads as TGTGCCAGCAGCTCCGGGGGCACCGGGGAGCTGTTTTTT. Encoded protein: CASSSGGTGELFF.

V usage is TRBV28 and J usage is TRBJ2-7; D not certain. V was shortened by 6 bases and J by 2 bases, with 20 bases between the two germline ends. The CDR3 extends over 16 amino acids. Germline-derived CDR1 and CDR2 are MDHEN and SYDVKM. CDR3 in amino acids: CASSFLSLRRTYEQYF. DNA of the CDR3: TGTGCCAGCAGCTTTCTTTCGTTGCGCAGAACCTACGAGCAGTACTTC.

The chain uses TRBV5-4 and TRBJ2-6, with no clear D. With 3 bases removed from V and 2 bases from J, the gap between germline ends came to 6 bases. CDR1 and CDR2 from the germline V gene are SGHNT and YYREEE (reference sequence). The CDR3 is made up of 14 amino acids. CDR3 region: CASSSNTGANVLTF. For the CDR3, the DNA is TGTGCCAGCAGCTCTAATACTGGGGCCAACGTCCTGACTTTC.

This clone has a single count. The V and J genes are TRBV7-6 and TRBJ1-1; D gene ambiguous. Trimming cost V 5 bases and J 3 bases, with 13 bases left between them. Germline-derived CDR1 and CDR2 are SGHVS and FNYEAQ. The CDR3 is 14 residues long. The CDR3 is CASSQAFGYTEAFF. The CDR3 DNA follows: TGTGCCAGCAGCCAGGCGTTCGGGTACACTGAAGCTTTCTTT.

With regard to this clone: Other DNA sequences in the same sample also yield this CDR3. The genes are TRBV5-1 and TRBJ2-5; D gene ambiguous. The CDR3 runs 11 residues. The germline V gene encodes CDR1 SGHRS and CDR2 YFSETQ. V lost 1 base and J lost 4, with 2 bases in between. CDR3 sequence: CASSLSETQYF. The CDR3 region has the DNA TGCGCCAGCAGCTTGTCAGAGACCCAGTACTTC.

The genes are TRBV6-1 and TRBJ2-7; 14 nucleotides agree with TRBD2. V shed 6 bases, J shed 9 bases, and the junction held 19 bases outside the gene matches. Germline assignment: CDR1 MNHNS and CDR2 SASEGT. The CDR3 extends over 18 amino acids. CDR3 bases: TGTGCCAGCAGGGAACTTCCGGGACTAGCGGGAGCCTCGACGTTGCAGTACTTC. Amino acids: CASRELPGLAGASTLQYF.

V usage is TRBV10-3 and J usage is TRBJ1-3, with a possible D match to TRBD1 (6 bases). This CDR3 region has 14 residues. CDR1 and CDR2 (germline): ENHRY, SYGVKD. Trimming removed 10 bases at V and 0 bases at J, with 13 bases between. The CDR3 reads CATTDSLSGNTIYF. The CDR3 nucleotides read TGTGCCACCACGGACAGCCTCTCTGGAAACACCATATATTTT.

The V call is TRBV5-1, the J call TRBJ2-7, with 9 bases lining up with TRBD2. CDR3 size: 15 residues. V shed 0 bases, J shed 3 bases, and the junction held 4 bases outside the gene matches. Germline V gene sequence: CDR1 SGHRS, CDR2 YFSETQ. The CDR3 bases are TGCGCCAGCAGCTTGGGGACTAGCGACCACTACGAGCAGTACTTC. It is translated as CASSLGTSDHYEQYF.

The CDR3 sequence is CASSWGSRQEETQYF. The CDR3 nucleotides are TGTGCCAGCAGCTGGGGATCGCGACAAGAAGAGACCCAGTACTTC. The V and J genes are TRBV7-9 and TRBJ2-5; no reliable D call. Trimming shortened V by 4 bases and J by 3 bases, and 15 bases separated the two germline ends. Per germline, CDR1 SEHNR and CDR2 FQNEAQ (reference sequence). CDR3 length: 15 amino acids.